Below are 13 T cell receptor beta chains sequenced from a single sample in a study of blood T cell repertoires in COVID-19. The repertoire was sequenced with immunoSEQ multiplex PCR; TCRdb's copy has only in-frame clones and lacks some. Among 250,000 to 300,000 clones listed, 84% were seen once. Sequencing was carried out using peripheral blood. These receptors were obtained from a man between 60 and 75 years old with acute or convalescent COVID-19.

The chain links TRBV11-1 to TRBJ2-6; D remains unclear. Germline V CDR1 and CDR2: SGHAT, FQDESV (reference sequence). Between the trimmed V and J ends, which lost 5 bases and 0 bases, there was a span of 11 bases. This CDR3 region has 16 residues. This CDR3 is CASSAIVSSGANVLTF. The CDR3 nucleotides read TGTGCCAGCAGCGCCATAGTGAGCTCTGGGGCCAACGTCCTGACTTTC.

V and J are TRBV19 and TRBJ1-3, with D unresolved. This CDR3 is 12 amino acids long. Germline loops: CDR1 LNHDA, CDR2 SQIVND (reference sequence). Trimming took off 4 bases at V and 3 bases at J, with 4 bases between the two ends. The CDR3 here is CASSKLGNTIYF. In nucleotides, the CDR3 is TGTGCCAGTAGTAAACTTGGAAACACCATATATTTT.

The chain is built from TRBV7-6 and TRBJ2-4; perhaps TRBD2 as D (6 bases). Germline V gene sequence: CDR1 SGHVS, CDR2 FNYEAQ. Trimming cost V 1 base and J 0 bases, with 13 bases left between them. The CDR3 spans 17 residues. Written as DNA, the CDR3 is TGTGCCAGCAGCTTAGGGGGTCAGGGACTAGCCAAAAACATTCAGTACTTC. Amino acids: CASSLGGQGLAKNIQYF.

The J gene is TRBJ2-3, the V gene TRBV27; TRBD1 matches at 7 bases. Germline V gives CDR1 MNHEY, CDR2 SMNVEV (reference sequence). The CDR3 sequence is 14 residues long. Losses at the gene ends were 3 bases for V and 3 bases for J; bases not matched to a gene: 3. The CDR3 loop is CASSFPQGTDTQYF. As DNA, the CDR3 is TGTGCCAGCAGTTTCCCACAGGGGACAGATACGCAGTATTTT.

V and J are TRBV18 and TRBJ2-2, with 8 bases aligning to TRBD2. This CDR3 is built from 16 residues. Unmatched junction bases numbered 1, after V lost 1 base and J lost 0 bases. CDR1 is KGHSH and CDR2 is LQKENI in the germline V gene. The CDR3 DNA sequence: TGTGCCAGCTCACCACTAGCGGGGCCGAACACCGGGGAGCTGTTTTTT. Translating it yields CASSPLAGPNTGELFF. Drawing the rest from reference TRBV18 and TRBJ2-2, the complete variable domain is NAGVMQNPRHLVRRRGQEARLRCSPMKGHSHVYWYRQLPEEGLKFMVYLQKENIIDESGMPKERFSAEFPKEGPSILRIQQVVRGDSAAYFCASSPLAGPNTGELFFGEGSRLTVL.

About this clone: The germline gene is not matched at one end of the junction; a read error may be the cause. The chain employs TRBV28 and TRBJ2-7, with 9 nucleotides matching TRBD1. The CDR3 is 11 amino acids. Germline V gene lookup returns CDR1 MDHEN and CDR2 SYDVKM. CDR3 coding DNA: TGTGCCAGCGGGACAGGGCCTATCATACACTTC. Translated: CASGTGPIIHF. The whole variable domain, filled in from reference TRBV28 and TRBJ2-7, reads DVKVTQSSRYLVKRTGEKVFLECVQDMDHENMFWYRQDPGLGLRLIYFSYDVKMKEKGDIPEGYSVSREKKERFSLILESASTNQTSMYLCASGTGPIIHFGPGTRLTVT.

V is TRBV5-1 and J is TRBJ2-7; tentatively, D is TRBD1 (6 bases). CDR3 length: 14 amino acids. Germline values: CDR1 SGHRS, CDR2 YFSETQ. V was clipped by 5 bases and J by 5 bases, with 17 bases between them. Here the CDR3 reads CASSLQGIFNEQYF. The CDR3 DNA reads TGCGCCAGCAGTTTACAGGGTATCTTCAACGAGCAGTACTTC.

J is TRBJ2-1 and V is TRBV3-1 (or the pseudogene TRBV3-2); 8 bases fit TRBD2. Losses at the gene ends were 1 base for V and 3 bases for J; bases not matched to a gene: 8. The CDR3 contains 17 residues. The germline gives CDR1 LGHDT, CDR2 YNNKEL (reference sequence). The CDR3 reads CASSQGTSGSGYNEQFF. In nucleotides, the CDR3 is TGTGCCAGCAGCCAAGGCACTAGCGGATCAGGCTACAATGAGCAGTTCTTC.

V gene TRBV19 combines with J gene TRBJ1-1; D uncertain. Trimming removed 9 bases from V and 0 bases from J, with 17 bases in between. The CDR3 extends over 15 amino acids. Germline-derived CDR1 and CDR2 are LNHDA and SQIVND (reference sequence). For the CDR3, the DNA is TGTGCCAGCGAATATCGCACTTACCTGAACACTGAAGCTTTCTTT. Translating it yields CASEYRTYLNTEAFF. Drawing the rest from reference TRBV19 and TRBJ1-1, the complete variable domain is DGGITQSPKYLFRKEGQNVTLSCEQNLNHDAMYWYRQDPGQGLRLIYYSQIVNDFQKGDIAEGYSVSREKKESFPLTVTSAQKNPTAFYLCASEYRTYLNTEAFFGQGTRLTVV.

The chain employs TRBV6-5 and TRBJ1-5; tentative D call: TRBD1 (6 bases). Germline-derived CDR1 and CDR2 are MNHEY and SVGAGI. V was clipped by 8 bases and J by 2 bases, with 10 bases between them. The CDR3 consists of 13 residues. As DNA, the CDR3 is TGTGCCAGCGCGGGGGGCGGCAATCAGCCCCAGCATTTT. Translated, it gives CASAGGGNQPQHF.

This rearrangement joins TRBV28 to TRBJ1-5, with 8 positions matching TRBD1. The junction had 6 bases not matched to a gene; V was cut back by 5 bases and J by 6 bases. The germline V gene encodes CDR1 MDHEN and CDR2 SYDVKM. This CDR3 has 14 residues. As DNA, the CDR3 is TGTGCCAGCAGTGGACAGGGCATAGGTCAGCCCCAGCATTTT. It translates to CASSGQGIGQPQHF.

The CDR3 DNA sequence: TGTGCCAGCAGCCCGCAGGTGGGTAGCACAGATACGCAGTATTTT. Encoded protein: CASSPQVGSTDTQYF. The chain combines TRBV9 with TRBJ2-3; the D is unclear. CDR3 length: 15 residues. Trimming left V 4 bases short and J 0 bases short, with 12 bases between. Per germline, CDR1 SGDLS and CDR2 YYNGEE. The full variable domain, its missing parts supplied by reference TRBV9 and TRBJ2-3, is DSGVTQTPKHLITATGQRVTLRCSPRSGDLSVYWYQQSLDQGLQFLIQYYNGEERAKGNILERFSAQQFPDLHSELNLSSLELGDSALYFCASSPQVGSTDTQYFGPGTRLTVL.

Only one count was recorded for this clone. The rearrangement joins TRBV4-1 to TRBJ1-6; a weak D match, TRBD1 (5 bases). This CDR3 has 17 amino acids. Germline-derived CDR1 and CDR2 are MGHRA and YSYEKL. Between the trimmed V and J ends, which lost 0 bases and 3 bases, there was a span of 12 bases. Written as DNA, the CDR3 is TGCGCCAGCAGCCAAGAGATCAGGGTTATCTATAATTCACCCCTCCACTTT. This translates into CASSQEIRVIYNSPLHF.